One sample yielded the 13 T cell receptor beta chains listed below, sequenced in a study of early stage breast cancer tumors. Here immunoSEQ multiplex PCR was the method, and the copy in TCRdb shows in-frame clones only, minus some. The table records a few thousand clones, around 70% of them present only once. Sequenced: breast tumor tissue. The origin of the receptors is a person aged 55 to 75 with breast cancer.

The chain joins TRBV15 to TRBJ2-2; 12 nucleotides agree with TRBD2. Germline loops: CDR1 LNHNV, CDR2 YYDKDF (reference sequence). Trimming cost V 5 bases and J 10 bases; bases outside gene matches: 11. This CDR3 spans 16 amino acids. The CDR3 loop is CATSELLAGGSKELFF. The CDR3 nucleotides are TGTGCCACCAGCGAATTACTAGCGGGAGGCTCAAAGGAGCTGTTTTTT.

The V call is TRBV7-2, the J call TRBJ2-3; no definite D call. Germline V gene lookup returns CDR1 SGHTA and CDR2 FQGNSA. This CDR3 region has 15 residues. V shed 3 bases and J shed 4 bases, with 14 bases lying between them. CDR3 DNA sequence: TGTGCCAGCAGCTTCCAGACCAGAAAATCAGATACGCAGTATTTT. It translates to CASSFQTRKSDTQYF.

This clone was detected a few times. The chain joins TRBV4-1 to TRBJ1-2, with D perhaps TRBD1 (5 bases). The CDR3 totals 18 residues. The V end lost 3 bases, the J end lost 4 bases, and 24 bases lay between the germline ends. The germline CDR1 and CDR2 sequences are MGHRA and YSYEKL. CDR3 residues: CASSHDPTWQGFSYGYTF. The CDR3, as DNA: TGCGCCAGCAGCCACGACCCCACTTGGCAGGGCTTTAGCTATGGCTACACCTTC.

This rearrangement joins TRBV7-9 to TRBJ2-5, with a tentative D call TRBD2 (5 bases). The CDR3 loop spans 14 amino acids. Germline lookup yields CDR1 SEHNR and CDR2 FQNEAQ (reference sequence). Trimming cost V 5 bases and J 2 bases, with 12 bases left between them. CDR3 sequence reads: CASSPRAIQETQYF. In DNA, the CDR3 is TGTGCCAGCAGCCCGCGGGCAATTCAAGAGACCCAGTACTTC.

The CDR3 reads CASSLSGLAGGFPYEQYF. The CDR3 nucleotides read TGTGCCAGCAGTTTATCTGGACTAGCGGGGGGGTTTCCCTACGAGCAGTACTTC. This chain uses TRBV28 with TRBJ2-7, with 15 bases lining up with TRBD2. The CDR3 spans 18 residues. Per germline, CDR1 MDHEN and CDR2 SYDVKM. The trim removed 1 base at V and 2 bases at J, leaving 6 bases unmatched.

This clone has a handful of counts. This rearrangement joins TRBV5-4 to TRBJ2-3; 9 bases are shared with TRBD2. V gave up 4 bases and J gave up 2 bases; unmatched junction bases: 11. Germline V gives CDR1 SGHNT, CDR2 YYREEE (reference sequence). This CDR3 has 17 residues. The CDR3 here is CASSGRGGKTTTDTQYF. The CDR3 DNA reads TGTGCCAGCAGCGGGCGGGGGGGGAAAACCACCACAGATACGCAGTATTTT.

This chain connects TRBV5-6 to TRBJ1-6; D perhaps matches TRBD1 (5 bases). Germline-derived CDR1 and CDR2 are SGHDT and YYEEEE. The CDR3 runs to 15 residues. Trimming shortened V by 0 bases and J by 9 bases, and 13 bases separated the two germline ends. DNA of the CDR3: TGTGCCAGCAGCTTGGGTCAGGGTATCGTTTCACCCCTCCACTTT. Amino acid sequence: CASSLGQGIVSPLHF.

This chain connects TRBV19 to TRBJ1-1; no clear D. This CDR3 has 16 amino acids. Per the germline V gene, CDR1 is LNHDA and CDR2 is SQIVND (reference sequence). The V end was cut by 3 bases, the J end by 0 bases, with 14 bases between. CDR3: CASSMGLGNLNTEAFF. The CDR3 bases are TGTGCCAGTAGTATGGGGTTAGGCAACCTGAACACTGAAGCTTTCTTT. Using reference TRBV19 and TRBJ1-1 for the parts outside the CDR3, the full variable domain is DGGITQSPKYLFRKEGQNVTLSCEQNLNHDAMYWYRQDPGQGLRLIYYSQIVNDFQKGDIAEGYSVSREKKESFPLTVTSAQKNPTAFYLCASSMGLGNLNTEAFFGQGTRLTVV.

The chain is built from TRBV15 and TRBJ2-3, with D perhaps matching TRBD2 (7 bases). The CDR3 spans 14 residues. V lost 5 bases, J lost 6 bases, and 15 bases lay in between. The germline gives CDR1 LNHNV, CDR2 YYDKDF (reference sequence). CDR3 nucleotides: TGTGCCACCAGCCCCGCGGGGGCGGTGGATACGCAGTATTTT. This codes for CATSPAGAVDTQYF.

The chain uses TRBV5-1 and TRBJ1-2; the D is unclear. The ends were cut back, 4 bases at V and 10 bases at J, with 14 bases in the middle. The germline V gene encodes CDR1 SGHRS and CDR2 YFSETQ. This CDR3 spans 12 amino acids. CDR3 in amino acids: CASSLTREDYTF. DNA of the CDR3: TGCGCCAGCAGCCTCACGCGGGAGGACTACACCTTC.

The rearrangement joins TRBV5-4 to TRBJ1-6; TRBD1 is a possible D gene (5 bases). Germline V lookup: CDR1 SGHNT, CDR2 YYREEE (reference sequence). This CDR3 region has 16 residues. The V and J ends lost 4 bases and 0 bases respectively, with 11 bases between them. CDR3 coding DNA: TGTGCCAGCAGCCCATACAGGCGCTCCTATAATTCACCCCTCCACTTT. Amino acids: CASSPYRRSYNSPLHF.

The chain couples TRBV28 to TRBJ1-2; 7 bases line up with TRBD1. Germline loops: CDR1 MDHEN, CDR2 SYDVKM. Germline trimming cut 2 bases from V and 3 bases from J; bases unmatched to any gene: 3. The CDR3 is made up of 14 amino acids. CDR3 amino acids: CASSLDRVDYGYTF. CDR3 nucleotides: TGTGCCAGCAGTTTAGACAGGGTGGACTATGGCTACACCTTC.

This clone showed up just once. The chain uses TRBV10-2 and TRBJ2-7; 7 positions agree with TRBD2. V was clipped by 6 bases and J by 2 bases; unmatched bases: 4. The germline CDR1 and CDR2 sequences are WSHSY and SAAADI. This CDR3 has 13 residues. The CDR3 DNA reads TGCGCCAGCAGCGTAAGCGGGACCTACGAGCAGTACTTC. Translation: CASSVSGTYEQYF.